This is a list of T cell receptor beta chains from one sample in a study of identifying expanded T cells in peripheral blood. This table comes from immunoSEQ multiplex PCR, and its TCRdb copy is limited to in-frame clones, with some not included. This sample yields roughly 61,000 clones, of which about 92% are seen a single time; roughly 3.5% belongs to the top ten. Sequencing input: blood. The source is a person between 18 and 75 years old in good health. Each CDR3 is given with its conserved first and last residue. The D gene is left open where the match is weak. Rows may omit the clone size; those that give it use once, few, many or a size class.

CDR3	DNA	V	size	J	D
CASSAGTRPYNEQFF	TGTGCCAGCAGCGCCGGGACTAGGCCCTACAATGAGCAGTTCTTC	TRBV9	NA	TRBJ2-1	TRBD2
CASSLVWTSGSLNEQFF	TGTGCCAGCAGTTTAGTTTGGACTAGCGGGAGCTTGAATGAGCAGTTCTTC	TRBV27	NA	TRBJ2-1	TRBD2
CASSQWVAEYNEQFF	TGCGCCAGCAGCCAATGGGTAGCGGAATACAATGAGCAGTTCTTC	TRBV4-3	NA	TRBJ2-1	NA
CASSLITDSGSEQYF	TGCGCCAGCAGCCTTATAACAGATTCAGGGAGCGAGCAGTACTTC	TRBV4-3	NA	TRBJ2-7	NA
CASSIGTIIPHEQYF	TGTGCCAGTAGTATTGGGACCATTATCCCCCACGAGCAGTACTTC	TRBV19	NA	TRBJ2-7	NA
CASSAQGVSGNTIYF	TGTGCCAGCAGCGCTCAGGGGGTCTCTGGAAACACCATATATTTT	TRBV11-2	once	TRBJ1-3	TRBD1
CASSFGDSPYEQYF	TGTGCCAGTAGCTTTGGTGACAGCCCCTACGAGCAGTACTTC	TRBV19	NA	TRBJ2-7	NA
CASSQFSVSGEQFF	TGCGCCAGCAGCCAATTTTCCGTCTCGGGAGAGCAGTTCTTC	TRBV4-1	NA	TRBJ2-1	NA
CASISGGYYGYTF	TGTGCCAGCATATCTGGGGGCTACTATGGCTACACCTTC	TRBV28	NA	TRBJ1-2	NA
CASSLRTTETQYF	TGTGCCAGCTCACTCCGGACAACAGAGACCCAGTACTTC	TRBV18	NA	TRBJ2-5	NA
CASSQGLGRRYF	TGTGCCAGCAGCCAAGGTTTAGGTAGGCGGTACTTC	TRBV14	NA	TRBJ2-7	NA
CASTLAPSRMTDTQYF	TGTGCCAGCACTTTGGCTCCTAGTCGCATGACAGATACGCAGTATTTT	TRBV28	NA	TRBJ2-3	NA
CASSSTSGVTEQFF	TGTGCCAGCAGCTCCACTAGCGGGGTAACTGAGCAGTTCTTC	TRBV7-9	NA	TRBJ2-1	TRBD2
CASKGGGATEAFF	TGTGCCAGCAAGGGGGGGGGAGCCACTGAAGCTTTCTTT	TRBV6-6	NA	TRBJ1-1	NA
CASSIVRGTGGLNEKLFF	TGTGCCAGTAGTATAGTTCGGGGGACAGGAGGCCTTAATGAAAAACTGTTTTTT	TRBV19	NA	TRBJ1-4	TRBD1
CASSIQGTSYEQYF	TGTGCCAGTAGTATTCAGGGGACGTCCTACGAGCAGTACTTC	TRBV19	NA	TRBJ2-7	NA
CASSLGFEHLNTGELFF	TGTGCCAGCAGCTTAGGATTCGAGCACCTGAACACCGGGGAGCTGTTTTTT	TRBV7-2	NA	TRBJ2-2	NA
CASRRQEYGYTF	TGTGCCAGCAGGCGACAGGAGTATGGCTACACCTTC	TRBV28	NA	TRBJ1-2	NA
CASSHLPGQVTEAFF	TGTGCCAGCAGCCATCTACCGGGACAGGTGACTGAAGCTTTCTTT	TRBV6-4	once	TRBJ1-1	TRBD1
CSAREGGPQHF	TGCAGTGCTAGAGAGGGAGGTCCCCAGCATTTT	TRBV20-1	few	TRBJ1-5	NA
CSVAGMFGNTIYF	TGCAGCGTTGCAGGGATGTTCGGAAACACCATATATTTT	TRBV29-1	once	TRBJ1-3	NA
CASRLQGNNEKLFF	TGTGCCAGTAGACTACAGGGGAATAATGAAAAACTGTTTTTT	TRBV19	NA	TRBJ1-4	TRBD1